The subject of this entry is one T cell receptor (beta chain). This clonotype was recorded only once. No cognate antigen has been identified for it. No much larger clonotype is one base removed from it; base qualities were not supplied. A single read is weak support. A patient counted as having stable Graves' hyperthyroidism if no progression to ophthalmopathy occurred over 18 months of follow-up. The hyperthyroidism patients were between 18 and 65 years old and newly diagnosed, with a disease duration of less than 2 months. Exclusion was applied to patients with uncontrolled infections, other autoimmune diseases, pregnancy or lactation. Diagnoses relied on clinical symptoms, serum thyroxine and TRAb, thyroid ultrasound and orbital computed tomography. PBMCs were separated from 10 ml of fresh peripheral blood using Ficoll-Paque density gradient centrifugation. Trizol reagent was used to extract total RNA, and RNA quality was then checked on an Agilent 2100 Bioanalyzer.

The data derive from a study of T cells in Graves' hyperthyroidism and ophthalmopathy (dated by TCRdb to the late 2010s). Study-level background: Peripheral blood was sampled at the time of initial diagnosis, prior to any treatment. To identify TCR V-J signatures that set the groups apart, the researchers used a discovery cohort of about a hundred patients, made up of around 40 with Graves' ophthalmopathy and about 55 with stable Graves' hyperthyroidism. Following sampling, methimazole starting at 30 mg daily was given to hyperthyroidism patients, and high-dose intravenous methylprednisolone was given to ophthalmopathy patients. Prospective prediction of ophthalmopathy was tested in an independent validation cohort consisting of roughly 19 hyperthyroidism patients and 17 patients who later progressed to ophthalmopathy. Thyroid tissue and blood T-cell repertoires from six Graves' hyperthyroidism patients were also compared in the study. For training and testing, the 100 or so patients in the discovery cohort were randomly divided in a 7:3 ratio. TCR Vbeta CDR3 sequencing of around 130 peripheral blood samples (about 45 ophthalmopathy, 75 hyperthyroidism and approximately 17 progressor patients) is reported in the paper. Study-wide conclusions, independent of this receptor: In validation, progression to ophthalmopathy was predicted by the model with about 70% sensitivity and around 76% specificity, a median of approximately 6.5 months before onset. No statistical method was used to set the sample size in advance, and investigators knew the group allocation. A model built on a 13 V-J signature distinguished ophthalmopathy from stable hyperthyroidism, reaching over 85% sensitivity and under 84% specificity in cross-validation and 80%/75% in testing. Blood samples also contained most of the expanded thyroid clonotypes (frequency above 0.001), which suggests that blood repertoires may reflect thyroid immune responses.

Including cysteine and phenylalanine, the CDR3 has 9 amino acids. Kept here is only the CDR3 DNA, which spans 27 bases and is read in frame from base 1. V loses 6 bases of germline sequence and J loses 11 bases, and the interval between the two ends is 8 bases. Based on the germline V gene, the CDR1 and CDR2 sequences are SGHRS and YFSETQ. TCR beta CDR3 regions were amplified from RNA transcripts. A first-round RT-PCR of the TCR CDR3 used the HTBI primer set with the Qiagen OneStep RT-PCR kit. Libraries were constructed in a second round of multiplex PCR, after which size selection and purification were carried out. Paired-end sequencing of the libraries was performed with 100 bp reads on an Illumina HiSeq2000. Regarding the original processing steps: Raw data were processed with SOAPnuke, discarding reads with adapters, uncalled bases, mean Phred below 15, or no exact constant-primer or identifier match. COPE v1.2.5 was used to merge the high-quality paired reads, and each unique nucleotide sequence was defined as a clonotype. MiTCR v1.1 was used to align the clonotypes against IMGT TRBV, TRBD and TRBJ reference segments. The analysis included only V-J combinations with a frequency above 0.0001, which together covered around 99% of the repertoires. A TCS score was defined as the ratio of F50 (clonal expansion) to E x V (chaos), with BLOSUM62-based TCRdist applied between CDR3 peptides within each V-J. Welch's t-statistics and random forest reduced around 550 V-J features to 13, which were used in a naive Bayes classifier (R e1071). TCRdb trimmed the raw reads at Q25, called clones with MiXCR and kept productive beta chains. Rows matching on CDR3 protein sequence are summarized as one entry with the most common DNA and genes. The V and J calls and clone size come from TCRdb's table, not from the authors' own analysis. In all, the sample holds roughly 420,000 distinct CDR3 sequences, and 15% to 19% of those were seen once. The biggest ten clones account for around an eighth of the sample.

The specimen sequenced was blood. The sequence joins TRBV5-1 to TRBJ1-1; no D gene can be assigned with confidence. The TCR originated in a woman aged 18-35 years with Graves' hyperthyroidism. Read as DNA, the sequence is TGCGCCAGCAACCCCGGGGCTTTCTTT. This sequence encodes CASNPGAFF.